One sample yielded the 5 T cell receptor beta chains listed below, sequenced in a study of CXCR3-negative and CXCR3-positive naive CD8 T cells. No antigens are known for them. The libraries of TRB cDNA were prepared using 5' RACE with UMI labels. TCRdb re-called the 5' RACE reads and gives one entry per CDR3 protein, without DNA. This table holds about 150,000 distinct CDR3 sequences. Study results and caveats: Relative to CXCR3-negative naive cells, CXCR3-positive naive cells had more hydrophobic TRB CDR3s.

Specimen: naive CXCR3+ CD8+ T cells from blood. Indicated subset: CD45RO-CCR7+CD27+CD95- naive CD8+ T cells expressing CXCR3 (TNR3+). The receptors come from a human donor in good health. Some clones in this sample may be carry-over from other donors' samples.

The chain joins TRBV29-1 to TRBJ2-2; TCRdb returns TRBD1, unconfirmable since there is no DNA. The CDR3 has 15 residues. The germline CDR1 and CDR2 sequences are SQVTM and ANQGSEA. CDR3 amino acids: CSVPSPQGVSGELFF.

V gene TRBV28 combines with J gene TRBJ2-1; TCRdb reports TRBD1, a call that lacks DNA to check it against. The germline CDR1 and CDR2 sequences are MDHEN and SYDVKM. There are 17 residues in the CDR3. CDR3 protein: CASSPGQGVFSYNEQFF.

The chain combines TRBV29-1 with TRBJ2-1. Germline V gives CDR1 SQVTM, CDR2 ANQGSEA. This CDR3 is 12 amino acids long. CDR3 in amino acids: CSVDRSYNEQFF.

V is TRBV24-1 and J is TRBJ2-1. The CDR3 is 12 amino acids. Germline CDR1 KGHDR, CDR2 SFDVKD. The CDR3: CATIEKWDEQFF.

The V gene is TRBV29-1, the J gene TRBJ1-5; TCRdb outputs TRBD1, but without DNA this stays unchecked. The germline gives CDR1 SQVTM, CDR2 ANQGSEA. CDR3 length: 13 amino acids. CDR3 sequence: CSVTGTDNQPQHF.